The 7 T cell receptor beta chains listed next were all sequenced from one sample in a study of control samples from healthy donors and cancer patients. Profiled with immunoSEQ multiplex PCR; TCRdb holds only in-frame clones, not every one. Here the sample spans 180,000 or so clones, about 94% being singletons. Sequenced material: blood. The receptors were sampled from a woman in her fifties or sixties in good health.

The rearrangement links TRBV18 to TRBJ2-2, with a possible D match to TRBD1 (5 bases). CDR3 length: 12 residues. Germline V lookup: CDR1 KGHSH, CDR2 LQKENI. V lost 8 bases and J 7 bases, leaving 11 bases between the germline ends. This CDR3 is CASTQVDGELFF. As DNA, the CDR3 is TGTGCCAGCACACAGGTAGACGGGGAGCTGTTTTTT.

The genes are TRBV7-2 and TRBJ1-4; the match to TRBD1 covers 11 bases. In germline, CDR1 is SGHTA, CDR2 FQGNSA. CDR3 length: 14 residues. V was pared by 5 bases and J by 5 bases, with 1 base of the junction left unmatched. In DNA, the CDR3 is TGTGCCAGCAGCCGGGACAGGGGGAATGAAAAACTGTTTTTT. Its translation is CASSRDRGNEKLFF.

V gene TRBV18 combines with J gene TRBJ1-1; TRBD1 agrees at 7 bases. CDR1 and CDR2 (germline): KGHSH, LQKENI. There are 15 residues in the CDR3. The trim removed 1 base at V and 3 bases at J, leaving 5 bases unmatched. The CDR3 coding sequence is TGTGCCAGCTCACCACAGGGGGCGAAAGACACTGAAGCTTTCTTT. Its protein product is CASSPQGAKDTEAFF.

The chain joins TRBV7-9 to TRBJ2-7; weak D call: TRBD1 (5 bases). The CDR3 contains 17 residues. The germline V gene has CDR1 SEHNR and CDR2 FQNEAQ (reference sequence). The V and J ends lost 3 bases and 3 bases respectively, with 21 bases between them. The CDR3, as DNA: TGTGCCAGCAGCTTTACGCGAACAGGCCCCCAAAACTACGAGCAGTACTTC. This gives the protein CASSFTRTGPQNYEQYF.

The chain couples TRBV7-9 to TRBJ2-3; a weak D match, TRBD1 (5 bases). CDR3 length equals 13 residues. Deletions cut 4 bases from V and 6 bases from J, with 11 bases between. CDR1 and CDR2 from the germline V gene are SEHNR and FQNEAQ (reference sequence). Here the CDR3 DNA reads TGTGCCAGCAGCTCGGACAAGCTGGATACGCAGTATTTT. Protein product: CASSSDKLDTQYF.

The V and J genes are TRBV6-2 or TRBV6-3 and TRBJ2-2; D might be TRBD1 (5 bases). Germline V gene lookup returns CDR1 MNHEY and CDR2 SVGEGT. The V end was cut by 4 bases, the J end by 1 base, with 10 bases between. This CDR3 spans 15 amino acids. CDR3 DNA sequence: TGTGCCAGCAGTTGGGGCCGAGGGAACACCGGGGAGCTGTTTTTT. This encodes CASSWGRGNTGELFF.

The chain uses TRBV12-3 or TRBV12-4 and TRBJ1-1, with D hard to call. Trimming took off 6 bases at V and 0 bases at J, with 8 bases between the two ends. This CDR3 region has 13 residues. The CDR3 DNA reads as TGTGCCAGCAGCCCGGAGTTGAACACTGAAGCTTTCTTT. Its translation is CASSPELNTEAFF.